The 18 T cell receptor beta chains in this list originate from one sample, sequenced in a study of T-cell memory formation after mild COVID-19. TCRdb processed the 5' RACE reads anew with MiXCR; each CDR3 protein has one entry. The table includes roughly 310,000 distinct CDR3 sequences, around a sixth detected once. Sequenced sample: PBMCs or a T cell subset sorted from them (not recorded which). The receptors originated from a man between 18 and 35 years old who had mild COVID-19 (a few samples of this study predate the infection). Cell type and time point are not known.

This clonotype was observed a few times. The gene calls are TRBV30 and TRBJ2-7; unclear D gene. The CDR3 spans 12 residues. V lost 3 bases and J lost 2, with 8 bases in between. Germline CDR1 and CDR2: GTSNPN and SVGIG (reference sequence). CDR3 coding DNA: TGTGCCTGGAGCCATGCAGCCTACGAGCAGTACTTC. It specifies CAWSHAAYEQYF.

J is TRBJ2-1 and V is TRBV5-1; 12 positions agree with TRBD2. Germline lookup yields CDR1 SGHRS and CDR2 YFSETQ. The junction had 6 bases not matched to a gene; V was cut back by 5 bases and J by 0 bases. CDR3 size: 17 residues. CDR3 coding DNA: TGCGCCAGCAGAACCGGACTAGCGGGACCCTCCTACAATGAGCAGTTCTTC. It translates to CASRTGLAGPSYNEQFF.

The chain links TRBV9 to TRBJ2-5; D ambiguous. In germline, CDR1 is SGDLS, CDR2 YYNGEE. V gave up 1 base and J gave up 2 bases, with 6 bases separating them. The length of the CDR3 is 13 residues. This chain's CDR3 is CASSVSQQETQYF. The CDR3 nucleotides are TGTGCCAGCAGCGTATCTCAACAAGAGACCCAGTACTTC.

The chain carries TRBV2 and TRBJ2-7; TRBD1 or TRBD2 may be the D gene (5 bases each). The CDR3 runs to 15 residues. The germline gives CDR1 SNHLY, CDR2 FYNNEI. CDR3 residues: CASSDPRDAGYEQYV. CDR3 nucleotide sequence: TGTGCCAGCAGTGACCCCCGGGACGCGGGTTACGAGCAGTACGTA.

This clonotype was counted only a few times. The chain recombines TRBV11-2 with TRBJ2-7, with 12 bases fitting TRBD2. Trimming cost V 3 bases and J 6 bases; bases outside gene matches: 6. This CDR3 contains 15 residues. Germline V gene data show CDR1 as SGHAT and CDR2 as FQNNGV. CDR3 residues: CASSFPASGGGEQYF. CDR3 DNA: TGTGCCAGCAGCTTTCCGGCTAGCGGGGGGGGCGAGCAGTACTTC. The full variable domain, with the rest looked up from reference TRBV11-2 and TRBJ2-7, is EAGVAQSPRYKIIEKRQSVAFWCNPISGHATLYWYQQILGQGPKLLIQFQNNGVVDDSQLPKDRFSAERLKGVDSTLKIQPAKLEDSAVYLCASSFPASGGGEQYFGPGTRLTVT.

The V and J genes are TRBV29-1 and TRBJ1-4; D is ambiguous. The CDR3 is made up of 14 amino acids. From germline, CDR1 is SQVTM and CDR2 ANQGSEA. Trimming took 1 base from V and 3 from J, leaving 9 bases between them. The CDR3 nucleotides are TGCAGCGTTGAAGGGTCTAGACCTAATGAAAAACTGTTTTTT. Translated: CSVEGSRPNEKLFF.

The CDR3 region has the DNA TGTGCCAGCAGCTTATGGGACAGCACAGATACGCAGTATTTT. Translating gives CASSLWDSTDTQYF. V and J are TRBV7-2 and TRBJ2-3; the D gene could be TRBD1 or TRBD2 (5 bases each). CDR1 SGHTA and CDR2 FQGNSA come from the germline V gene. The CDR3 contains 14 residues. The V end lost 2 bases, the J end lost 0 bases, and 6 bases lay between the germline ends.

This clonotype occurred many times. CDR3 loop: CASSQTASPLHF. CDR3 DNA: TGTGCCAGCAGCCAAACAGCGTCACCCCTCCACTTT. The V gene is TRBV4-2, the J gene TRBJ1-6; no definite D call. Germline CDR1 is LGHNA and CDR2 is YNFKEQ. The CDR3 runs to 12 residues. Trimming removed 2 bases from V and 10 bases from J, with 6 bases in between.

This clonotype has ten or more counts. The chain has TRBV3-1 and TRBJ1-1; D is possibly TRBD1 (6 bases). Germline V gene sequence: CDR1 LGHDT, CDR2 YNNKEL (reference sequence). V gave up 2 bases and J gave up 8 bases, with 9 bases separating them. The CDR3 extends over 12 amino acids. The chain's CDR3 is CASSQLGTEAFF. The CDR3 DNA follows: TGTGCCAGCAGCCAATTAGGGACAGAAGCTTTCTTT.

This clonotype has a handful of counts. The chain couples TRBV6-5 to TRBJ2-7, with D perhaps TRBD2 (7 bases). CDR1 is MNHEY and CDR2 is SVGAGI in the germline V gene. The CDR3 runs to 14 residues. Trimming pared 5 bases from V and 2 bases from J, leaving 13 bases between. CDR3: CASSQWGGAYEQYV. The CDR3 nucleotides read TGTGCCAGCAGTCAGTGGGGGGGCGCCTACGAGCAGTACGTC.

This clonotype was seen a handful of times. The chain recombines TRBV10-3 with TRBJ1-1, with 9 bases aligning to TRBD1. Looked up from germline, CDR1 is ENHRY and CDR2 is SYGVKD. Trimming removed 6 bases from V and 7 bases from J; junction bases left unmatched: 12. The CDR3 runs 15 residues. CDR3 sequence (DNA): TGTGCCATCAGCGAACCGAGGACAGGGGAGATTGAAGCTTTCTTT. Translation gives CAISEPRTGEIEAFF.

This clonotype was detected ten times or more. V and J are TRBV20-1 and TRBJ1-1, with 7 bases aligning to TRBD1. The CDR3 consists of 12 residues. V gave up 5 bases and J gave up 1 base; unmatched junction bases: 1. Germline V gene data show CDR1 as DFQATT and CDR2 as SNEGSKA (reference sequence). The CDR3 DNA follows: TGCAGTGCTTGGACAGGGAACACTGAAGCTTTCTTT. This encodes CSAWTGNTEAFF.

The chain employs TRBV2 and TRBJ2-5, with 9 nucleotides matching TRBD2. CDR3 length: 14 residues. V shed 2 bases, J shed 5 bases, and the junction held 3 bases outside the gene matches. Germline loops: CDR1 SNHLY, CDR2 FYNNEI. Written as DNA, the CDR3 is TGTGCCAGCAGTGAAATTAGCGGGGGCGAGACCCAGTACTTC. This gives the protein CASSEISGGETQYF.

The sample holds many counts of this clonotype. The rearrangement links TRBV6-6 to TRBJ1-5; D is uncertain. Germline V gene sequence: CDR1 MNHNY, CDR2 SVGAGI (reference sequence). The CDR3 contains 16 residues. Trimming shortened V by 0 bases and J by 0 bases, and 9 bases separated the two germline ends. CDR3 amino acids: CASSYSPRYSNQPQHF. In DNA, the CDR3 is TGTGCCAGCAGTTACTCCCCAAGATATAGCAATCAGCCCCAGCATTTT.

V usage is TRBV28 and J usage is TRBJ2-6; D uncertain. CDR1 and CDR2 (germline): MDHEN, SYDVKM. CDR3 size: 15 residues. V lost 6 bases and J lost 1, with 10 bases in between. CDR3 amino acids: CASRAQLSGANVLTF. CDR3 bases: TGTGCCAGCAGGGCCCAGCTATCTGGGGCCAACGTCCTGACTTTC. Full variable domain (remainder filled in from reference TRBV28 and TRBJ2-6): DVKVTQSSRYLVKRTGEKVFLECVQDMDHENMFWYRQDPGLGLRLIYFSYDVKMKEKGDIPEGYSVSREKKERFSLILESASTNQTSMYLCASRAQLSGANVLTFGAGSRLTVL.

The V and J genes are TRBV18 and TRBJ2-2, with a weak D call TRBD2 (6 bases). The CDR3 totals 15 residues. V lost 3 bases, J lost 3 bases, and 11 bases lay in between. CDR1 is KGHSH, CDR2 LQKENI, per germline. As DNA, the CDR3 is TGTGCCAGCTCACCTATGGGGACTTACACCGGGGAGCTGTTTTTT. Translation: CASSPMGTYTGELFF. Full variable domain (rest looked up from reference TRBV18 and TRBJ2-2): NAGVMQNPRHLVRRRGQEARLRCSPMKGHSHVYWYRQLPEEGLKFMVYLQKENIIDESGMPKERFSAEFPKEGPSILRIQQVVRGDSAAYFCASSPMGTYTGELFFGEGSRLTVL.

This clonotype was picked up many times. This sequence joins TRBV5-1 and TRBJ2-1; TRBD1 matches 9 bases. The V segment lost 4 bases and the J segment 1 base; nucleotides outside the gene matches: 3. The CDR3 is 15 residues long. Per the germline V gene, CDR1 is SGHRS and CDR2 is YFSETQ. The CDR3 reads CASSTGQGSYNEQFF. The CDR3 DNA follows: TGCGCCAGCAGCACCGGACAGGGGTCCTACAATGAGCAGTTCTTC.

This clonotype has a handful of counts. The chain couples TRBV5-1 to TRBJ1-1, with 8 nucleotides matching TRBD1. Germline CDR1 reads SGHRS; CDR2 reads YFSETQ. The CDR3 loop spans 15 amino acids. The ends lost 0 bases at V and 4 bases at J; junction bases unmatched: 5. The CDR3 coding sequence is TGCGCCAGCAGCTTGGTTCCGGACAGGGCCACTGAAGCTTTCTTT. It translates to CASSLVPDRATEAFF.